Listed below are T cell receptor beta chains from one sample, sequenced in a study of T-cell memory formation after mild COVID-19. TCRdb reprocessed the 5' RACE reads via MiXCR and lists one record per CDR3 protein. This table has approximately 480,000 distinct CDR3 sequences, 18% appearing once. Source material: PBMCs or a T cell subset sorted from them (not recorded which). The origin of the receptors is an adult woman who had mild COVID-19 (a few samples of this study predate the infection). Cell type and time point are not known. CDR3s include the opening cysteine and the closing phenylalanine or tryptophan. A D gene is named only where the DNA matches it firmly. The size field is filled for only some rows; it gives once, few, many or a size class.

D gene,clone size,J gene,V gene,CDR3 protein,CDR3 DNA
TRBD1,few,TRBJ2-3,TRBV7-9,CASSLKRGQEDTQYF,TGTGCCAGCAGCCTGAAGAGGGGGCAGGAAGATACGCAGTATTTT
-,few,TRBJ2-7,TRBV15,CATSRDYGYEQYF,TGTGCCACCAGCAGAGATTACGGCTACGAGCAGTACTTC
TRBD2,-,TRBJ2-5,TRBV14,CASSQPWTSGRWGETQYF,TGTGCCAGCAGCCAACCCTGGACTAGCGGGAGATGGGGAGAGACCCAGTACTTC
-,-,TRBJ2-4,TRBV29-1,CSVVSGGRAKNIQYF,TGCAGCGTTGTCTCTGGAGGGAGAGCCAAAAACATTCAGTACTTC
TRBD2,-,TRBJ2-2,TRBV7-9,CASSSSGGAGGELFF,TGTGCCAGCAGTTCCAGCGGGGGGGCCGGCGGGGAGCTGTTTTTT
-,few,TRBJ1-5,TRBV20-1,CSARDEGWQPQHF,TGCAGTGCTAGAGATGAAGGATGGCAGCCCCAGCATTTT
-,few,TRBJ2-2,TRBV7-2,CASSLQVPGLPTGELFF,TGTGCCAGCAGCTTACAGGTCCCGGGATTACCCACCGGGGAGCTGTTTTTT
-,many,TRBJ1-2,TRBV7-9,CASSLDGSHYGYTF,TGTGCCAGCAGCTTAGACGGGAGTCACTATGGCTACACCTTC
TRBD2,-,TRBJ2-1,TRBV25-1,CASSWREPTYNEQFF,TGTGCCAGCAGTTGGCGGGAGCCCACCTACAATGAGCAGTTCTTC
TRBD2,-,TRBJ2-1,TRBV12-3/TRBV12-4,CASSPSGRKRNEQFF,TGTGCCAGCAGCCCTAGCGGGAGAAAGCGGAATGAGCAGTTCTTC
-,-,TRBJ2-2,TRBV2,CAIDLRSNTGELFF,TGTGCCATCGACCTGCGGTCTAACACCGGGGAGCTGTTTTTT
-,few,TRBJ2-1,TRBV27,CATRDWDFREQFF,TGTGCCACCCGAGACTGGGACTTCCGAGAGCAGTTCTTC
TRBD2,-,TRBJ2-2,TRBV3-1,CASSRLASTGELFF,TGTGCCAGCAGTCGACTAGCGAGCACCGGGGAGCTGTTTTTT
TRBD2,many,TRBJ2-7,TRBV6-5,CASIRSSGRAGEQYF,TGTGCCAGCATAAGATCTAGCGGGAGGGCCGGAGAGCAGTACTTC
-,-,TRBJ1-6,TRBV10-3,CAIKEIGNSPLHF,TGTGCCATCAAGGAGATTGGTAATTCACCCCTCCACTTT
-,few,TRBJ1-2,TRBV24-1,CATSDHPQGRNGYTF,TGTGCCACCAGTGATCACCCCCAGGGACGAAATGGCTACACCTTC
-,-,TRBJ2-7,TRBV12-3/TRBV12-4,CASSPPRVGEQYF,TGTGCCAGCAGTCCTCCCCGGGTTGGGGAGCAGTACTTC
TRBD1,-,TRBJ1-5,TRBV7-8,CASSLAHPWDRSNQPQHF,TGTGCCAGCAGCTTAGCGCATCCCTGGGACAGGAGCAATCAGCCCCAGCATTTT
TRBD2,few,TRBJ2-1,TRBV3-1,CASSPPSGLAKDNEQFF,TGTGCCAGCAGCCCTCCCTCGGGACTAGCGAAGGACAATGAGCAGTTCTTC
TRBD2,many,TRBJ2-1,TRBV12-3/TRBV12-4,CASSLSGTYNEQFF,TGTGCCAGCAGCCTTAGCGGGACTTACAATGAGCAGTTCTTC
-,-,TRBJ2-1,TRBV5-5,CASSLSGTGINEQFF,TGTGCCAGCAGCTTGTCTGGGACGGGGATTAATGAGCAGTTCTTC
-,-,TRBJ2-5,TRBV2,CASSDREQETQYF,TGTGCCAGCAGTGATCGGGAGCAAGAGACCCAGTACTTC
-,-,TRBJ2-3,TRBV20-1,CSAGTSTSTDTQYF,TGCAGTGCTGGGACCTCAACTAGCACAGATACGCAGTATTTT
TRBD1,-,TRBJ1-5,TRBV20-1,CSPGTGAYSNQPQHF,TGCAGTCCCGGGACAGGAGCTTATAGCAATCAGCCCCAGCATTTT
TRBD2,-,TRBJ2-3,TRBV4-1,CASSQETSGGADTQYF,TGCGCCAGCAGCCAGGAGACTAGCGGGGGGGCAGATACGCAGTATTTT
-,once,TRBJ2-1,TRBV3-1,CASSQDLRGSPFF,TGTGCCAGCAGCCAAGATCTTAGAGGGAGCCCGTTCTTC
TRBD2,-,TRBJ2-1,TRBV7-9,CASSLGWSGRRDNEQFF,TGTGCCAGCAGCCTAGGGTGGAGCGGGAGACGAGACAATGAGCAGTTCTTC
-,-,TRBJ2-1,TRBV9,CASSVGRGGVEEQFF,TGTGCCAGCAGCGTAGGGAGGGGTGGAGTCGAGGAGCAGTTCTTC
-,-,TRBJ2-7,TRBV9,CASSDTSGQSSYEQYF,TGTGCCAGCAGCGACACGTCCGGACAGAGCTCCTACGAGCAGTACTTC
-,-,TRBJ2-4,TRBV19,CASSQLGDIQYF,TGTGCCAGTAGTCAGTTAGGGGACATTCAGTACTTC
-,-,TRBJ2-1,TRBV5-1,CASSFTDYNEQFF,TGCGCCAGCAGCTTCACAGACTACAATGAGCAGTTCTTC
-,few,TRBJ2-1,TRBV7-2,CASSLRRFYNEQFF,TGTGCCAGCAGCCTCCGACGGTTCTACAATGAGCAGTTCTTC
TRBD1,-,TRBJ1-1,TRBV15,CATSRDTGVVTEAFF,TGTGCCACCAGCAGAGATACAGGGGTAGTTACTGAAGCTTTCTTT
-,few,TRBJ1-2,TRBV25-1,CASSEYSGGRGYTF,TGTGCCAGCAGTGAATATTCGGGGGGACGTGGCTACACCTTC
TRBD1,-,TRBJ2-1,TRBV11-3,CASGVQGASYNEQFF,TGTGCCAGCGGGGTGCAGGGGGCGTCCTACAATGAGCAGTTCTTC
-,-,TRBJ1-1,TRBV6-1,CASSEGGINTEAFF,TGTGCCAGCAGTGAAGGGGGAATAAACACTGAAGCTTTCTTT
TRBD1,many,TRBJ2-7,TRBV5-1,CASSFRGQDPNEQYF,TGCGCCAGCAGCTTTAGAGGACAGGACCCTAACGAGCAGTACTTC
-,-,TRBJ2-7,TRBV20-1,CSALSTGRGYEQYF,TGCAGTGCTCTTTCGACGGGCAGGGGATACGAGCAGTACTTC
TRBD1,many,TRBJ1-1,TRBV5-8,CASRNRDRGNTEAFF,TGTGCCAGCCGAAACCGGGACAGGGGAAACACTGAAGCTTTCTTT
TRBD2,-,TRBJ2-7,TRBV20-1,CSGTDSGGALEQYF,TGCAGCGGGACCGATAGCGGGGGGGCCCTCGAGCAGTACTTC
-,-,TRBJ2-7,TRBV6-5,CASSYGIEQYF,TGTGCCAGCAGTTACGGGATTGAGCAGTACTTC
-,few,TRBJ1-2,TRBV9,CASSVARSLAF,TGTGCCAGCAGCGTAGCCCGTAGCTTGGCCTTC
TRBD2,-,TRBJ2-7,TRBV25-1,CASTSGGSYEQYF,TGTGCCAGCACTAGCGGAGGATCCTACGAGCAGTACTTC
-,-,TRBJ2-2,TRBV11-1,CASSLAGTYTGELFF,TGTGCCAGCAGCTTAGCCGGGACATACACCGGGGAGCTGTTTTTT
-,-,TRBJ2-7,TRBV7-9,CASSLDLGTTYEQYF,TGTGCCAGCAGCTTAGACCTCGGGACAACATACGAGCAGTACTTC
-,-,TRBJ2-4,TRBV6-2/TRBV6-3,CASSYDGGLNIQYF,TGTGCCAGCAGTTACGACGGGGGCTTAAACATTCAGTACTTC
TRBD2,-,TRBJ2-3,TRBV4-2,CASSQAGSGGGTDTQYF,TGTGCCAGCAGCCAAGCGGGGAGCGGGGGGGGCACAGATACGCAGTATTTT